The 8 T cell receptor beta chains reported below all come from one sample, sequenced in a study of T cell responses to AZD1222 COVID-19 vaccine. The method was immunoSEQ multiplex PCR; TCRdb's version includes in-frame clones alone and lacks a portion of them. The sample has 150,000 or so clones; 89% are singletons. The specimen comprised peripheral blood, sampled on day 0 of AZD1222 vaccination. Receptors originate from an adult in good health.

J is TRBJ1-1 and V is TRBV10-2; TRBD1 agrees at 8 bases. The CDR3 covers 13 residues. V lost 7 bases, J lost 5 bases, and 6 bases stayed unmatched. The V gene's germline CDR1 is WSHSY and CDR2 SAAADI. Here the CDR3 DNA reads TGCGCCAGCATCGACAGGGGAAGGACTGAAGCTTTCTTT. Protein: CASIDRGRTEAFF.

The genes are TRBV19 and TRBJ1-3; 7 nucleotides align to TRBD1. Germline V gene sequence: CDR1 LNHDA, CDR2 SQIVND (reference sequence). The CDR3 covers 15 residues. V was pared by 3 bases and J by 4 bases, with 6 bases of the junction left unmatched. In DNA, the CDR3 is TGTGCCAGTAGTATGGGCAGGGGGAACGGAAACACCATATATTTT. Translated, it gives CASSMGRGNGNTIYF.

The V gene is TRBV7-9, the J gene TRBJ1-4; possible D gene TRBD1, 6 bases. The CDR3 is 15 residues long. Germline CDR1 and CDR2: SEHNR and FQNEAQ (reference sequence). Trimming pared 1 base from V and 8 bases from J, leaving 14 bases between. For the CDR3, the DNA is TGTGCCAGCAGCTTAGTAGGGGGGCCAGAGGAAAAACTGTTTTTT. Encoded protein: CASSLVGGPEEKLFF. Filled out from reference TRBV7-9 and TRBJ1-4, the complete variable domain reads DTGVSQNPRHKITKRGQNVTFRCDPISEHNRLYWYRQTLGQGPEFLTYFQNEAQLEKSRLLSDRFSAERPKGSFSTLEIQRTEQGDSAMYLCASSLVGGPEEKLFFGSGTQLSVL.

This sequence joins TRBV5-4 and TRBJ1-2; 10 bases are shared with TRBD1. This CDR3 has 15 residues. CDR1 SGHNT and CDR2 YYREEE come from the germline V gene (reference sequence). V gave up 4 bases and J gave up 4 bases; unmatched junction bases: 7. The CDR3 DNA reads TGTGCCAGCAGCCCGAAGACAGGGGGCACCTATGGCTACACCTTC. Encoded protein: CASSPKTGGTYGYTF.

CDR3 protein: CASSSRSGANTEAFF. In nucleotides, the CDR3 is TGTGCCAGCAGTTCCCGGTCAGGGGCGAACACTGAAGCTTTCTTT. The J gene is TRBJ1-1, the V gene TRBV28; a weak D match, TRBD1 (6 bases). Germline CDR1 and CDR2: MDHEN and SYDVKM. Trimming left V 4 bases short and J 1 base short, with 13 bases between. CDR3 length: 15 amino acids.

The chain links TRBV7-3 to TRBJ1-2; no clear D gene. Trimming left V 2 bases short and J 2 bases short, with 9 bases between. This CDR3 comprises 14 residues. CDR1 SGHTA and CDR2 FQGTGA come from the germline V gene. The CDR3 DNA sequence: TGTGCCAGCAGCTTAGGCGGACGGAACTATGGCTACACCTTC. Translation: CASSLGGRNYGYTF.

The rearrangement uses TRBV7-2 and TRBJ2-2; D perhaps matches TRBD2 (5 bases). This CDR3 has 15 amino acids. The germline gives CDR1 SGHTA, CDR2 FQGNSA. V was trimmed by 0 bases and J by 4 bases, leaving 9 bases between them. DNA for the CDR3: TGTGCCAGCAGCTTAGCGGGAGTAGCCACCGGGGAGCTGTTTTTT. Translating gives CASSLAGVATGELFF.

The chain is built from TRBV3-1 (or the pseudogene TRBV3-2) and TRBJ2-1, with 7 nucleotides matching TRBD2. The V segment lost 2 bases and the J segment 12 bases; nucleotides outside the gene matches: 10. Looked up from germline, CDR1 is LGHDT and CDR2 is YNNKEL (reference sequence). The CDR3 length is 14 residues. The CDR3 region is CASSQKGGAYGQFF. The CDR3 DNA reads as TGTGCCAGCAGCCAAAAGGGAGGGGCCTATGGGCAGTTCTTC.